This is a list of T cell receptor beta chains from one sample in a study of blood T cells in healthy people across ages. Using its own MiXCR run on the 5' RACE reads, TCRdb lists one record per CDR3 protein. Among some 790,000 distinct CDR3 sequences, under 35% were seen once, and the ten largest hold approximately 15%. The sequenced sample consisted of blood. The receptors shown here come from a woman aged 80 or older in good health. Both conserved end residues are part of each CDR3. D genes are given only for firm matches. Rows may omit the clone size; those that give it use once, few, many or a size class.

D gene,J gene,clone size,V gene,CDR3 protein,CDR3 DNA
NA,TRBJ2-5,many,TRBV6-5,CASINRRANQETQYF,TGTGCCAGCATCAACAGGAGGGCCAACCAAGAGACCCAGTACTTC
TRBD1,TRBJ2-7,NA,TRBV20-1,CSARVRQGASYEQYF,TGCAGTGCTAGAGTTCGGCAGGGGGCGAGTTACGAGCAGTACTTC
NA,TRBJ2-3,NA,TRBV12-3/TRBV12-4,CASSYAVITDTEYF,TGTGCCAGCAGTTATGCAGTGATTACAGATACGGAGTATTTC
TRBD2,TRBJ2-7,many,TRBV7-9,CASSPGLGGLEQYF,TGTGCCAGCAGCCCGGGACTAGGGGGACTCGAGCAGTACTTC
TRBD1,TRBJ2-7,NA,TRBV5-5,CASSVRDRANEQYF,TGTGCCAGCAGCGTCCGGGACAGGGCTAACGAGCAGTACTTC
TRBD1,TRBJ2-6,once,TRBV13,CASSSILSDRELGSGANVLIF,TGTGCCAGCAGCTCCATTCTATCCGACAGGGAACTTGGCTCTGGGGCCAACGTCCTGATTTTC
NA,TRBJ1-1,few,TRBV5-5,CASSSRPPHMNTEAFF,TGTGCCAGCAGTTCGAGACCACCACACATGAACACTGAAGCTTTCTTT
TRBD1,TRBJ1-4,many,TRBV4-2,CASSPGTGNEKLFF,TGTGCCAGCAGCCCCGGGACAGGGAATGAAAAACTGTTTTTT
NA,TRBJ1-2,many,TRBV5-1,CASSLGQSYYGYTF,TGCGCCAGCAGCTTGGGACAGTCCTACTATGGCTACACCTTC
NA,TRBJ2-4,NA,TRBV27,CASSPPRGLSVKNIQYF,TGTGCCAGCAGCCCCCCGCGGGGGCTCAGTGTCAAAAACATTCAGTACTTC
NA,TRBJ2-1,NA,TRBV7-2,CASSANRGGDNEQFF,TGTGCCAGCAGCGCCAACAGGGGAGGAGACAATGAGCAGTTCTTC
NA,TRBJ2-6,many,TRBV6-2/TRBV6-3,CASIQGGSGANVLTF,TGTGCCAGCATACAAGGGGGTTCCGGGGCCAACGTCCTGACTTTC
NA,TRBJ1-4,NA,TRBV5-1,CASSLTGGLANEKLFF,TGCGCCAGCAGCCTGACTGGGGGGCTGGCTAATGAAAAACTGTTTTTT
NA,TRBJ2-1,many,TRBV18,CASSPREVGGNEQFF,TGTGCCAGCTCACCAAGGGAAGTGGGGGGCAATGAGCAGTTCTTC
NA,TRBJ2-5,many,TRBV7-9,CASSSSGSSETQYF,TGTGCCAGCAGCTCCAGTGGGAGTTCGGAGACCCAGTACTTC
NA,TRBJ2-7,NA,TRBV20-1,CSANEPFLDGQYF,TGCAGTGCAAACGAACCGTTTTTAGACGGCCAGTACTTC
NA,TRBJ2-1,NA,TRBV13,CASSPEGGAPYNEQFF,TGTGCCAGCAGCCCAGAGGGGGGGGCCCCCTACAATGAGCAGTTCTTC
NA,TRBJ2-5,many,TRBV6-5,CASSYRAEYQETQYF,TGTGCCAGCAGTTACAGGGCAGAGTACCAAGAGACCCAGTACTTC
NA,TRBJ2-1,many,TRBV7-2,CASSLWGAVVYNEQFF,TGTGCCAGCAGCTTATGGGGGGCCGTAGTATACAATGAGCAGTTCTTC
NA,TRBJ2-4,many,TRBV3-1,CASSQTKNIQYF,TGTGCCAGCAGCCAAACTAAAAACATTCAGTACTTC
TRBD1,TRBJ2-3,many,TRBV10-3,CAISRQGNLDTQYF,TGTGCCATCAGTCGACAGGGAAATTTAGATACGCAGTATTTT
TRBD1,TRBJ1-2,many,TRBV15,CATSRERGQGYGYTF,TGTGCCACCAGCAGAGAGAGGGGACAGGGCTATGGCTACACCTTC
TRBD2,TRBJ2-5,many,TRBV15,CATSRRGVGTQYF,TGTGCCACCAGCAGACGGGGGGTAGGGACCCAGTACTTC
TRBD1,TRBJ1-1,many,TRBV3-1,CASSPTGVTNTEAFF,TGTGCCAGCAGCCCCACAGGGGTTACGAACACTGAAGCTTTCTTT